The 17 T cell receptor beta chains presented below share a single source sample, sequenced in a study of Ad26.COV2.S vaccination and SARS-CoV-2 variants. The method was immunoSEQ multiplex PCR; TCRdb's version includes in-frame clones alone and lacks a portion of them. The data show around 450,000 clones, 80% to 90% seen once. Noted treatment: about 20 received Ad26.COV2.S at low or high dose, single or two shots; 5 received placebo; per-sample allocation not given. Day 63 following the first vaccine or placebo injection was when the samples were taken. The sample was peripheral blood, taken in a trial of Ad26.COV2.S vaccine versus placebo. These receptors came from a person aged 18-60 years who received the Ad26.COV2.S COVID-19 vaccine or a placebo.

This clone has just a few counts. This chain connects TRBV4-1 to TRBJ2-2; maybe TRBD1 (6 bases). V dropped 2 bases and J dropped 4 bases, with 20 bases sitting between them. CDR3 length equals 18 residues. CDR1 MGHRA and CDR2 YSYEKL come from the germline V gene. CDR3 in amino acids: CASSQKPRGQWSTGELFF. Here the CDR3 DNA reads TGCGCCAGCAGCCAAAAGCCGAGGGGACAATGGAGCACCGGGGAGCTGTTTTTT.

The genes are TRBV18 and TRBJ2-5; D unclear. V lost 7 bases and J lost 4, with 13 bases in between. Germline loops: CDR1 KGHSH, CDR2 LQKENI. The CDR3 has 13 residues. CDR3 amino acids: CASFVSWGETQYF. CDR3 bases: TGTGCCAGCTTTGTGTCATGGGGAGAGACCCAGTACTTC.

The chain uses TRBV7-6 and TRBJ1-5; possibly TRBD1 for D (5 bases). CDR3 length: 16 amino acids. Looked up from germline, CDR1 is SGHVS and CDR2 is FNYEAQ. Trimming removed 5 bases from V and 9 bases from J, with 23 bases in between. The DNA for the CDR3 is TGTGCCAGCAGCCCGTGGGGCGGGGCACAATCAGGGCCCCAGCATTTT. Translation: CASSPWGGAQSGPQHF.

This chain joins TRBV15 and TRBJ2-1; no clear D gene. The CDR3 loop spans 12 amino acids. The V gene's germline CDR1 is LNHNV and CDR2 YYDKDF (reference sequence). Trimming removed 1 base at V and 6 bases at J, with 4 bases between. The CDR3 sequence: CATSRVPNEQFF. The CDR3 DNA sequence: TGTGCCACCAGCAGAGTCCCCAATGAGCAGTTCTTC.

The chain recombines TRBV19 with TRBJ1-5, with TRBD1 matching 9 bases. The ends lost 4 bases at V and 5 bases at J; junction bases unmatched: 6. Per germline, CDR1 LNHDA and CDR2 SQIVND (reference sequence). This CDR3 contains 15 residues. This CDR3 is CASSTGQGRYQPQHF. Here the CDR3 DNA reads TGTGCCAGTAGTACCGGACAGGGGCGATATCAGCCCCAGCATTTT.

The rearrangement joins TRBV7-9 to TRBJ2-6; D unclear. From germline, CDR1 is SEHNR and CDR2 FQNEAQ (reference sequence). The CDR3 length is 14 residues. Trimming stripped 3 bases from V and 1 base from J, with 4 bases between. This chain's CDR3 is CASSFLSGANVLTF. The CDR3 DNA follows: TGTGCCAGCAGCTTTTTGTCTGGGGCCAACGTCCTGACTTTC.

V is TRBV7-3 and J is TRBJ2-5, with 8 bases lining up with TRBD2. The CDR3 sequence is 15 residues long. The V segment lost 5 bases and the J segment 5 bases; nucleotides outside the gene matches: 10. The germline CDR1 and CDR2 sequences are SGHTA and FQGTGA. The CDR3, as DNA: TGTGCCAGCAGCCCCGGGATAGCGGGACCGGAGACCCAGTACTTC. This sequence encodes CASSPGIAGPETQYF.

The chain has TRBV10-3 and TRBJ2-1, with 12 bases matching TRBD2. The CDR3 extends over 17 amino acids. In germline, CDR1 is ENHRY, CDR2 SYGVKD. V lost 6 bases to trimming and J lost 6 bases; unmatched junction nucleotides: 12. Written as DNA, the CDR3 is TGTGCCATCAGAACGACTAGCGGGAGTCAAGGGAGCAATGAGCAGTTCTTC. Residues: CAIRTTSGSQGSNEQFF.

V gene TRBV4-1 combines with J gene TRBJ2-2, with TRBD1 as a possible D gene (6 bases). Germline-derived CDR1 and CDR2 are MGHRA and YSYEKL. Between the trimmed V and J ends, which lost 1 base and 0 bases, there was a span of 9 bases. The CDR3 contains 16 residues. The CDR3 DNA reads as TGCGCCAGCAGCCAAGGGAAGGGGGCGAACACCGGGGAGCTGTTTTTT. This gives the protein CASSQGKGANTGELFF.

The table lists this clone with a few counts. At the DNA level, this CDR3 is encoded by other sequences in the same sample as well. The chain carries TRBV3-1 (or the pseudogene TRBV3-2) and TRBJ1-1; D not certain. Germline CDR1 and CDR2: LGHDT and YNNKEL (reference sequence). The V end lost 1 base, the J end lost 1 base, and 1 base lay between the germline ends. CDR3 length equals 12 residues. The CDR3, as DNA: TGTGCCAGCAGCCAAGGGAACACTGAAGCTTTCTTT. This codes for CASSQGNTEAFF.

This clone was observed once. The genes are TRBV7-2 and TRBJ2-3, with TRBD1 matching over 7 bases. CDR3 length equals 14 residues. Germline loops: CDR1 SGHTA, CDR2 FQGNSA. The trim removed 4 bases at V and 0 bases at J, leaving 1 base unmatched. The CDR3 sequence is CASSWDRSTDTQYF. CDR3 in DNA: TGTGCCAGCAGCTGGGACAGAAGCACAGATACGCAGTATTTT.

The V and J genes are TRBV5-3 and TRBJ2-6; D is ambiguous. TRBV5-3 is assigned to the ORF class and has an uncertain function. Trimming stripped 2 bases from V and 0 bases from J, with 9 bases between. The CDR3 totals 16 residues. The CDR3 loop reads CARSFVGISGANVLTF. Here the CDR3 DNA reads TGTGCCAGAAGCTTCGTAGGAATCTCTGGGGCCAACGTCCTGACTTTC.

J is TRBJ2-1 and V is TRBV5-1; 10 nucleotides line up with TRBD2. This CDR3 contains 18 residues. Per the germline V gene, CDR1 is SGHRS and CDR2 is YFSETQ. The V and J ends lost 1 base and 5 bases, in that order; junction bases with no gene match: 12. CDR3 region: CASSLRGLLAGTHNEQFF. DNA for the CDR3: TGCGCCAGCAGCTTGAGGGGCTTACTAGCGGGAACCCACAATGAGCAGTTCTTC.

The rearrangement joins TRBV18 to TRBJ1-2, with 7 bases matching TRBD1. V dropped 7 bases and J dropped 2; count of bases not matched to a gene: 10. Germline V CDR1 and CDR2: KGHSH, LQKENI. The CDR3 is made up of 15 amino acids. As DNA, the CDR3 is TGTGCCAGCTACCCGGACAGGTTAAAGAACTATGGCTACACCTTC. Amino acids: CASYPDRLKNYGYTF.

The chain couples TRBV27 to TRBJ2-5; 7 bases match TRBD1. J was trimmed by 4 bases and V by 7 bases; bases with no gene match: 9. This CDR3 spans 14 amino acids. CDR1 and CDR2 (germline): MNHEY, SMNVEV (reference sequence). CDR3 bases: TGTGCCAGCAAAACGACAGGGAGAGGAGAGACCCAGTACTTC. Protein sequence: CASKTTGRGETQYF.

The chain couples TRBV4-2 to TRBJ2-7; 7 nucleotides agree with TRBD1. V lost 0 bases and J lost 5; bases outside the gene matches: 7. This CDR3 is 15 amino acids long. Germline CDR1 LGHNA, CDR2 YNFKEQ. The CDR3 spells CASSQDRTGVNEQYF. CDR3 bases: TGTGCCAGCAGCCAAGACCGAACAGGGGTTAACGAGCAGTACTTC.

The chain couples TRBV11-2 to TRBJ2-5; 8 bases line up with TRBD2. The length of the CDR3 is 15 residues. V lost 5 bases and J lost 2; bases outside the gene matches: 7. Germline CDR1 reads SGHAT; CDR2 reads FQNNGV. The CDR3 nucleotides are TGTGCCAGCAGCCAAGTGAGCGGGAGACAAGAGACCCAGTACTTC. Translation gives CASSQVSGRQETQYF.